A single T cell receptor beta chain is shown here with its context. These data originate in a study of blood T cell repertoires in COVID-19. Study-wide background: Samples came from the United States, Italy and Spain, spanning acute and convalescent COVID-19. The analysed material was cDNA or gDNA that came from T cells, B-cell-depleted T cells, or PBMCs.

As processed by the authors: Scientists estimated how many nucleated cells there were by amplifying reference gene primers. Produced via immunoSEQ multiplex PCR; TCRdb's table is partial and in-frame only. V, J and clone size derive from that table, while D and trimming were established from the DNA sequence. The table lists some 130,000 clones, roughly nine tenths of them singletons. V lost 6 bases to trimming and J lost 2 bases; unmatched junction nucleotides: 5. The germline CDR1 and CDR2 sequences are MNHEY and SMNVEV (reference sequence). The CDR3 is 17 amino acids. Sequenced input: peripheral blood. The TCR comes from a man in his fifties or sixties with COVID-19, enrolled during active disease. This chain uses TRBV27 with TRBJ2-3, with 16 bases identical to TRBD2. CDR3 coding DNA: TGTGCCAGCAGCCGAGGGACTAGCGGGAGGGTCACAGATACGCAGTATTTT. It translates to CASSRGTSGRVTDTQYF.